Below, one TCR beta chain is given with its context. Its antigen is currently unknown. This entry is derived from a study of tumor-infiltrating lymphocytes in primary liver carcinoma. The study, taken as a whole, reports: Reduced overlap was seen in tumor-adjacent and tumor-blood pairs versus tumor region pairs.

Unsorted whole blood yielded the blood RNA, and germline DNA was also extracted. cDNA specific to TCR beta was made from around 470 ng of total RNA, with a constant-region primer employed for priming. Libraries of TCR beta came from three nested multiplex PCR rounds with slightly modified ARM-PCR. Two initial PCR rounds of 10 to 11 cycles each paired TRBV1-TRBV30 forward primers with a C-beta reverse primer. TCRdb recomputed calls from the multiplex PCR reads with MiXCR, one row per CDR3 protein. The table includes 300,000 to 350,000 distinct CDR3 sequences, 65% detected once. Germline CDR1 is MDHEN and CDR2 is SYDVKM. The CDR3 has 15 residues. The V gene lost 6 bases and the J gene lost 0 bases, with 13 bases spanning the gap.

This clonotype was sampled from a man aged 40-55 years with primary liver carcinoma and hepatitis B virus infection. Sample: peripheral blood. V and J are TRBV28 and TRBJ2-3; D remains unclear. The CDR3 loop is CASSHNLGSTDTQYF. The DNA of the CDR3 is TGTGCCAGCAGCCATAACTTAGGGAGCACAGATACGCAGTATTTT.